A selection of T cell receptor beta chains follows, all from one sample in a study of cytomegalovirus exposure and HLA in healthy donors. Generated by immunoSEQ multiplex PCR, the TCRdb table keeps only in-frame clones and is missing some. The sample has 200,000 to 250,000 clones, approximately 70% seen once; the top ten hold less than 3%. The sample was PBMCs. The origin of the receptors is a man aged 35-49 years in good health and CMV-seropositive. Each CDR3 is given without its conserved first and last residue. The order of the fields is J gene, V gene, CDR3 protein.

j_gene: TRBJ2-7
v_gene: TRBV27
CDR3aa: ASNLSWDRGLYEQY

j_gene: TRBJ1-6
v_gene: TRBV4-1
CDR3aa: ASSQEETFLNSPLH

j_gene: TRBJ1-5
v_gene: TRBV28
CDR3aa: ASRDINQPQH

j_gene: TRBJ1-2
v_gene: TRBV6-1
CDR3aa: ASRTGGLAYGYT

j_gene: TRBJ2-3
v_gene: TRBV4-2
CDR3aa: ASSPEPGLVADTQY

j_gene: TRBJ2-7
v_gene: TRBV2
CDR3aa: ASRGGQGAFIRLY

j_gene: TRBJ2-3
v_gene: TRBV7-3
CDR3aa: ASSLNAGGIDTQY

j_gene: TRBJ1-6
v_gene: TRBV6-1
CDR3aa: ASSIQGITPLH

j_gene: TRBJ2-1
v_gene: TRBV5-6
CDR3aa: ASSLEQGRLQF

j_gene: TRBJ2-5
v_gene: TRBV7-2
CDR3aa: ASRAGGPETQY

j_gene: TRBJ2-5
v_gene: TRBV5-8
CDR3aa: ASSLVGGGPDQETQY

j_gene: TRBJ1-1
v_gene: TRBV5-6
CDR3aa: ASSVGGRGAGAF

j_gene: TRBJ2-6
v_gene: TRBV19
CDR3aa: ASSISASSGANVLT

j_gene: TRBJ2-2
v_gene: TRBV10-2
CDR3aa: ASSELDRGYTGELF

j_gene: TRBJ2-7
v_gene: TRBV7-9
CDR3aa: ASSLRGQGGGEQY

j_gene: TRBJ1-2
v_gene: TRBV28
CDR3aa: AIQGTYGYT

j_gene: TRBJ1-5
v_gene: TRBV19
CDR3aa: ASSGTGGQPQH

j_gene: TRBJ1-4
v_gene: TRBV5-4
CDR3aa: ASSTGTDATNEKLF

j_gene: TRBJ2-5
v_gene: TRBV9
CDR3aa: ASSVAGGIETQY

j_gene: TRBJ1-2
v_gene: TRBV19
CDR3aa: ASSPLTGWDYT

j_gene: TRBJ2-5
v_gene: TRBV7-9
CDR3aa: ASSRGGLQETQY

j_gene: TRBJ1-1
v_gene: TRBV4-3
CDR3aa: ASSQTRGPNTEAF

j_gene: TRBJ1-1
v_gene: TRBV19
CDR3aa: ASSHPGKTGYPPKTEAF

j_gene: TRBJ2-7
v_gene: TRBV11-2
CDR3aa: ASSFPGTGFYEQY

j_gene: TRBJ1-5
v_gene: TRBV5-5
CDR3aa: ASSSGPGSNQPQH

j_gene: TRBJ2-5
v_gene: TRBV18
CDR3aa: ASSPPSEMAQY

j_gene: TRBJ2-1
v_gene: TRBV27
CDR3aa: ASSPHRDPRYEQF

j_gene: TRBJ2-3
v_gene: TRBV7-2
CDR3aa: ASSLVGGANTDTQY

j_gene: TRBJ1-2
v_gene: TRBV2
CDR3aa: ASIGPWDSGYT

j_gene: TRBJ2-7
v_gene: TRBV7-9
CDR3aa: SSSLEEGSHEQY

j_gene: TRBJ2-2
v_gene: TRBV29-1
CDR3aa: SVAGGLAGGAGELF